This T cell receptor beta chain was recovered during a study of T-cell reconstitution after alpha-beta-depleted transplantation in children. The germline gives CDR1 LNHDA, CDR2 SQIVND (reference sequence). The germline V and J ends were trimmed by 3 bases and 6 bases, with 14 bases remaining between them. The CDR3 is made up of 14 amino acids. Study observations and caveats: T-cell numbers and diversity, one year after transplant, stemmed largely from T cells that were newly produced. The high TCRbeta diversity at day 60 in some patients came from surviving recipient T cells and thymic progenitors. It was reported that alpha-beta T cells came from several hundred expanded graft clones (about two months after transplant).

The table lists this clonotype with a few counts. Its antigen remains unidentified. TCRbeta library construction was performed incorporating unique molecular identifiers. TCRdb passed the PCR reads through MiXCR, listing each CDR3 protein once. The top ten hold 35% to 40% of the sample, which has roughly 570,000 distinct CDR3 sequences, 27% seen once. This clonotype originated in a boy less than two years old with Wiskott-Aldrich syndrome, due to receive a stem cell transplant. The sequencing used PBMCs, collected before TCRalphabeta/CD19-depleted stem cell transplant. The chain recombines TRBV19 with TRBJ1-1; D not certain. The DNA of the CDR3 is TGTGCCAGTAGTATCCCGTACGGGGTGGCTGAAGCTTTCTTT. Translation gives CASSIPYGVAEAFF.